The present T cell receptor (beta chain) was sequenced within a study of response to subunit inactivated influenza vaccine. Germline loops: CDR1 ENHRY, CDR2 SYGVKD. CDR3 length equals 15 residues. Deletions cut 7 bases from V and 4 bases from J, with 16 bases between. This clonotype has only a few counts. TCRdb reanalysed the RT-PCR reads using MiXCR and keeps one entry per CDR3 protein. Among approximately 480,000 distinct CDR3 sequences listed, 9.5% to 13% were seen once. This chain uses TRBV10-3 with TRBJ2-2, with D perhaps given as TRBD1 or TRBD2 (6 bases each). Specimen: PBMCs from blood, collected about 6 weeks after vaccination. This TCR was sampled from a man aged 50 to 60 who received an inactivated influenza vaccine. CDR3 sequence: CAINVLGGGTGELFF. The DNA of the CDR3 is TGTGCCATCAATGTGTTGGGGGGCGGCACCGGGGAGCTGTTTTTT.